This T cell receptor (beta chain) derives from a study of Ad26.COV2.S vaccination and SARS-CoV-2 variants. On the study more broadly: Enrolled in COV1001, the donor was in the Ad26.COV2.S trial arm, which received the vaccine. The study's findings and limits: There was a possibility that the TCR breadth and depth analyses underestimated total T cell responses. Ad26.COV2.S recipients had broader spike-specific TCRs (P = 0.0014).

Generated by immunoSEQ multiplex PCR, the TCRdb table keeps only in-frame clones and is missing some. The data hold about half a million clones, with about nine tenths observed a single time. As to this clone: The antigen is not known.

Treatment denoted: some 19 received Ad26.COV2.S at low or high dose, single or two shots; about 5 received placebo; per-sample allocation not given. Specimens were obtained on day 63 following the first vaccine or placebo injection. An Ad26 vector expressing Wuhan-strain SARS-CoV-2 spike constituted the vaccine. The clonotype was recovered from a person between 18 and 60 years old who received the Ad26.COV2.S COVID-19 vaccine or a placebo. The sequencing used peripheral blood, collected in a trial of Ad26.COV2.S vaccine versus placebo.

The CDR3 sequence: CASSLNTGGNQPQHF. CDR3 sequence (DNA): TGTGCCAGCAGCTTGAATACAGGGGGCAATCAGCCCCAGCATTTT. The chain uses TRBV7-8 and TRBJ1-5; 7 positions agree with TRBD1. CDR1 and CDR2 (germline): SGHVS, FQNEAQ. V shed 3 bases and J 2 bases; nucleotides not matched to a gene: 4. The length of the CDR3 is 15 residues.